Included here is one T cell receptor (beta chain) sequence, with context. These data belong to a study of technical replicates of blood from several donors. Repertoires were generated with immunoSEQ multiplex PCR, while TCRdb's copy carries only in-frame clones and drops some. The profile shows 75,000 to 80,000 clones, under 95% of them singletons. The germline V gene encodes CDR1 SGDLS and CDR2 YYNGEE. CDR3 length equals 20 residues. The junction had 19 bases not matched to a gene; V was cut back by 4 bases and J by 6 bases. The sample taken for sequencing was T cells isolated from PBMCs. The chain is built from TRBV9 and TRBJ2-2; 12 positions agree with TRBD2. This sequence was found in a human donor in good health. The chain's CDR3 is CASSPTGGALAGGNAGELFF. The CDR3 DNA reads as TGTGCCAGCAGCCCCACTGGGGGGGCGCTAGCGGGAGGGAATGCCGGGGAGCTGTTTTTT.